Presented here are 18 T cell receptor beta chains from one specimen sequenced in a study of T cell repertoires in cytomegalovirus infection. Their antigens are not known. In TCRdb, the reads were re-called with MiXCR into one record per CDR3 protein. Altogether hundreds of thousands of distinct CDR3 sequences are present, 25% to 35% being singletons, with the ten largest covering roughly 20%. The material was cultured PBMCs, obtained from culture after CMV antigen stimulation. All receptors derive from a human donor in good health (CMV status not recorded). Some clones in this sample may be carry-over from other donors' samples.

This clonotype was seen a few times. The chain links TRBV6-2 or TRBV6-3 to TRBJ2-3, with TRBD2 matching 11 bases. V dropped 9 bases and J dropped 4; count of bases not matched to a gene: 6. This CDR3 spans 14 amino acids. Germline loops: CDR1 MNHEY, CDR2 SVGEGT. CDR3 amino acids: CASSTSGGPDTQYF. DNA of the CDR3: TGTGCCAGTAGTACTAGCGGGGGCCCAGATACGCAGTATTTT.

Many counts were recorded for this clonotype. The chain carries TRBV2 and TRBJ2-7, with D tentatively TRBD2 (6 bases). Germline CDR1 SNHLY, CDR2 FYNNEI. The CDR3 has 16 residues. V lost 4 bases to trimming and J lost 3 bases, with 19 bases between them. The CDR3 DNA follows: TGTGCCAGCAGTGTTCCACCCGGGACTGGAATCTACGAGCAGTACTTC. It yields the protein CASSVPPGTGIYEQYF.

V is TRBV28 and J is TRBJ2-3; D perhaps matches TRBD2 (5 bases). The V end was cut by 7 bases, the J end by 3 bases, with 14 bases between. In germline, CDR1 is MDHEN, CDR2 SYDVKM. The CDR3 loop spans 14 amino acids. CDR3 in amino acids: CASTVRGWTDTQYF. Written as DNA, the CDR3 is TGTGCCAGCACGGTTCGGGGATGGACAGATACGCAGTATTTT.

The genes are TRBV2 and TRBJ2-1; D perhaps matches TRBD2 (6 bases). CDR1 and CDR2 from the germline V gene are SNHLY and FYNNEI. CDR3 size: 14 residues. V was shortened by 11 bases and J by 0 bases, with 14 bases between the two germline ends. The CDR3 DNA sequence: TGTGCCTCCGGGGGACCGAGCTCCTACAATGAGCAGTTCTTC. Its protein product is CASGGPSSYNEQFF.

This chain uses TRBV6-6 with TRBJ1-2, with a weak D call TRBD1 (5 bases). CDR3 size: 14 residues. V dropped 0 bases and J dropped 10 bases, with 15 bases sitting between them. The V gene's germline CDR1 is MNHNY and CDR2 SVGAGI (reference sequence). The CDR3 here is CASSYSATASPYTF. Written as DNA, the CDR3 is TGTGCCAGCAGTTACTCCGCGACAGCTAGTCCCTACACCTTC.

This clonotype turned up a few times. The genes are TRBV7-8 and TRBJ2-1; D gene ambiguous. CDR1 is SGHVS, CDR2 FQNEAQ, per germline. The CDR3 is 15 amino acids. Trimming took 1 base from V and 3 from J, leaving 10 bases between them. The CDR3 spells CASSLGPSGYNEQFF. The CDR3 DNA follows: TGTGCCAGCAGCTTAGGACCGTCCGGCTACAATGAGCAGTTCTTC.

The CDR3 sequence is CASSLSMGRGRAVEQYF. The DNA for the CDR3 is TGTGCCAGCAGTTTATCGATGGGAAGGGGCAGGGCAGTTGAGCAGTACTTC. The chain couples TRBV27 to TRBJ2-7; D perhaps matches TRBD1 (5 bases). V was trimmed by 0 bases and J by 7 bases, leaving 22 bases between them. Per the germline V gene, CDR1 is MNHEY and CDR2 is SMNVEV (reference sequence). The CDR3 spans 17 residues.

This clonotype was recorded many times. V usage is TRBV28 and J usage is TRBJ2-1; the match to TRBD2 covers 15 bases. With V trimmed by 4 bases and J by 0 bases, 4 bases remained unmatched. This CDR3 is 18 amino acids long. CDR1 MDHEN and CDR2 SYDVKM come from the germline V gene. DNA for the CDR3: TGTGCCAGCAGTTCGGGACTAGCGGGAGGTCGCTCCTACAATGAGCAGTTCTTC. Translation gives CASSSGLAGGRSYNEQFF. Full variable domain (remainder filled in from reference TRBV28 and TRBJ2-1): DVKVTQSSRYLVKRTGEKVFLECVQDMDHENMFWYRQDPGLGLRLIYFSYDVKMKEKGDIPEGYSVSREKKERFSLILESASTNQTSMYLCASSSGLAGGRSYNEQFFGPGTRLTVL.

This chain uses TRBV7-3 with TRBJ2-1, with TRBD2 matching 8 bases. CDR1 is SGHTA and CDR2 is FQGTGA in the germline V gene. The CDR3 sequence is 14 residues long. In DNA form, the CDR3 reads TGTGCACTACTGACTAGCGCCTTATACAATGAGCAGTTCTTC. Protein: CALLTSALYNEQFF.

This clonotype was found a few times. V usage is TRBV20-1 and J usage is TRBJ1-6, with 9 bases matching TRBD1. Losses at the gene ends were 6 bases for V and 1 base for J; bases not matched to a gene: 7. Germline V gene lookup returns CDR1 DFQATT and CDR2 SNEGSKA (reference sequence). CDR3 size: 16 residues. The CDR3 coding sequence is TGCAGTGCCTATGCGACAGGGGGATCCTATAATTCACCCCTCCACTTT. It codes for CSAYATGGSYNSPLHF.

The chain combines TRBV4-2 with TRBJ2-5; D is possibly TRBD2 (9 bases). This CDR3 is 15 amino acids long. CDR1 is LGHNA and CDR2 is YNFKEQ in the germline V gene. Deletions cut 4 bases from V and 3 bases from J, with 15 bases between. The CDR3 is CASSRLAGQEETQYF. The CDR3 nucleotides read TGTGCCAGCAGCCGGCTAGCGGGACAGGAAGAGACCCAGTACTTC.

This clonotype was observed a handful of times. V and J are TRBV28 and TRBJ1-5, with 7 bases fitting TRBD1. With V trimmed by 2 bases and J by 4 bases, 5 bases remained unmatched. The CDR3 is made up of 15 amino acids. Germline lookup yields CDR1 MDHEN and CDR2 SYDVKM. CDR3 region: CASSLPQGLNQPQHF. As DNA, the CDR3 is TGTGCCAGCAGTTTACCACAGGGGCTAAATCAGCCCCAGCATTTT.

The rearrangement joins TRBV15 to TRBJ2-5; TRBD1 or TRBD2 may be the D gene (7 bases each). There are 16 residues in the CDR3. Per the germline V gene, CDR1 is LNHNV and CDR2 is YYDKDF (reference sequence). The V end lost 5 bases, the J end lost 2 bases, and 18 bases lay between the germline ends. The DNA for the CDR3 is TGTGCCACCAGCGGGGGGGGACAGAGTCTACAAGAGACCCAGTACTTC. This sequence encodes CATSGGGQSLQETQYF.

The sample holds a few counts of this clonotype. The CDR3: CASSQEAVAGGETQYF. Here the CDR3 DNA reads TGTGCCAGCAGCCAAGAGGCGGTAGCGGGAGGAGAGACCCAGTACTTC. The chain is built from TRBV4-2 and TRBJ2-5, with TRBD2 matching 10 bases. Trimming took 0 bases from V and 4 from J; bases not matched to a gene: 5. CDR1 is LGHNA, CDR2 YNFKEQ, per germline. This CDR3 is built from 16 residues.

The sample holds a few counts of this clonotype. For the CDR3, the DNA is TGTGCCAGCAGCCATGGGGGTGACCGCTCCTACGAGCAGTACTTC. Protein: CASSHGGDRSYEQYF. The chain joins TRBV9 to TRBJ2-7; either TRBD1 or TRBD2 may fit D (5 bases each). The V and J ends lost 4 bases and 0 bases respectively, with 14 bases between them. Germline V gives CDR1 SGDLS, CDR2 YYNGEE. CDR3 size: 15 residues.

The chain has TRBV6-8 and TRBJ2-3; TRBD2 aligns across 9 bases. V was clipped by 2 bases and J by 4 bases; unmatched bases: 7. Germline assignment: CDR1 MNHGY and CDR2 SAAAGT. There are 16 residues in the CDR3. The CDR3 sequence is CASSYRPSGKADTQYF. The CDR3 DNA is TGTGCCAGCAGTTACCGGCCTAGCGGGAAGGCAGATACGCAGTATTTT.

The chain recombines TRBV28 with TRBJ2-2; 7 positions agree with TRBD1. In germline, CDR1 is MDHEN, CDR2 SYDVKM. The V gene end was trimmed by 7 bases and the J gene end by 1 base; junction bases not matched to a gene: 6. The length of the CDR3 is 15 residues. The CDR3 DNA reads TGTGCCAGCAAGACAGGGTCATGGAACACCGGGGAGCTGTTTTTT. It specifies CASKTGSWNTGELFF.

This clonotype showed up many times. The chain couples TRBV27 to TRBJ2-5; 7 bases line up with TRBD2. The CDR3 is 14 residues long. V shed 6 bases, J shed 4 bases, and the junction held 8 bases outside the gene matches. Germline assignment: CDR1 MNHEY and CDR2 SMNVEV (reference sequence). CDR3 coding DNA: TGTGCCAGCAGGGGTGCAGGGAGGGGAGAGACCCAGTACTTC. Its translation: CASRGAGRGETQYF.